This T cell receptor (beta chain) was profiled in a study of CD8+ T cells in alopecia areata (dated by TCRdb to 2016 to 2018). About the study as a whole: The treated patients, all with moderate-to-severe alopecia areata, were enrolled in an open-label pilot trial of oral tofacitinib given at 5 to 10 mg twice daily. Tofacitinib was administered for 6 to 18 months, and 6 months of follow-up off drug were then conducted to assess delayed response and recurrence. To study T cell clonal expansion in alopecia areata, the researchers applied high-throughput TCRbeta sequencing to both the C3H/HeJ mouse model and human patients. Scalp tissue and sorted CD4+ and CD8+ peripheral blood T cells from patchy and totalis/universalis alopecia areata patients and from healthy controls were covered by human TCRbeta sequencing. Tofacitinib-treated patients had biopsies at baseline and at 4 and 24 weeks of treatment, with a later scalp biopsy in several patients. Scalp clonality was compared across normal scalp (n=4), patchy alopecia areata scalp (n=8), and alopecia totalis/universalis scalp (n=8). RNA was obtained with the PAXgene miRNA kit for fixed scalp, the miRNeasy kit for PBMCs, and the RNeasy kit for mouse skin. TCRbeta CDR3 regions were amplified by immunoSEQ multiplex PCR using 35 Vbeta forward and 13 Jbeta reverse primers.

Study-wide findings and limitations: Higher clonality and more expanded CD8+ clones were observed in lesional scalp than in normal scalp, particularly in alopecia totalis/universalis, a finding suggestive of antigenic drive. Unlike mouse skin, where gammadelta T cells dominate, normal human skin contains resident alphabeta T cells that get sequenced too, which complicates analysis of the scalp TCR repertoire. TCR sequences shared between patients were less clear than in mice, possibly partly because of HLA diversity in the patient population.

The library was built by means of the immunoSEQ multiplex PCR assay. RNA was extracted from all samples and reverse transcribed into cDNA as template for TCR sequencing. SuperScript III was used for first-strand cDNA synthesis, primed with a 2:1 mix of oligo-dT and random hexamers. Amplification bias was assessed with a synthetic immune receptor repertoire, and residual bias was removed computationally. The paper's processing steps were these. Raw reads were preprocessed for error removal, and CDR3 was defined according to IMGT conventions as running from the conserved cysteine to phenylalanine. Clonality was computed by normalizing Shannon entropy by log2 of the number of productive unique TCRs and subtracting the result from 1. Whether scalp clones were CD4 or CD8 was inferred by matching scalp TCRbeta sequences against CD4 and CD8 repertoires sorted from blood. Held by TCRdb, this immuneACCESS table contains in-frame sequences only and omits some clones. Under half of the omission traces to an unresolved V gene where checked; the cause of the rest is unknown. The D gene and trimming were derived from the DNA, and the V and J assignments and clone size from that table. In all, the sample holds about 98,000 clones, and around two fifths of those were seen once. Together, the top ten hold roughly 0.79% of the sample.

The CDR3 starts with the cysteine, ends with the phenylalanine, and has 17 residues. Only the CDR3 part of the read is kept: 51 bases, read in frame from the first base. From V the trimming removes 5 bases and from J it removes 0 bases, while the gene matches leave 13 bases of the junction unaccounted for. CDR1 and CDR2 were assigned from the germline V gene (reference sequence) as GTSNPN and SVGIG. This clone came up once. Its antigen is unknown. It has no much larger one-base neighbor in the sample; base qualities were not kept. Peripheral blood and lesional scalp punch biopsies were obtained from patients with alopecia areata. PBMCs were isolated by density centrifugation and stained for CD3, CD4 and CD8, after which CD4+ and CD8+ T cells were sorted on a FACSAria.

Sequencing was carried out using CD4+ T cells sorted from blood. The chain employs TRBV30 and TRBJ2-4; 7 bases in between match TRBD1. The clonotype comes from a human donor with alopecia areata. In nucleotides, the sequence is TGTGCCTGGCCTGGAGGACAGGCCAAGAAAGCCAAAAACATTCAGTACTTC. It specifies CAWPGGQAKKAKNIQYF.